This TCR beta chain is drawn from a study of resident and recirculating memory T cells in vitiligo. Study in general: Epidermis came from shave biopsies of lesional and nonlesional sites, plus PBMCs.

This CDR3 spans 15 amino acids. Losses at the gene ends were 5 bases for V and 3 bases for J; bases not matched to a gene: 4. CDR1 and CDR2 from the germline V gene are MNHEY and SMNVEV (reference sequence). The table came from immunoSEQ multiplex PCR; TCRdb's copy has only in-frame clones and leaves some out. The sample yields tens of thousands of clones, approximately 90% seen once. This clone was seen once. J is TRBJ2-1 and V is TRBV27; 10 bases are shared with TRBD2. The sequenced material came from blood. This TCR derives from a male donor with vitiligo. The CDR3 DNA sequence: TGTGCCAGCAGTACAATAGCGGGAGGCTACAATGAGCAGTTCTTC. Residues: CASSTIAGGYNEQFF.